This T cell receptor (beta chain) was obtained from a study of response to subunit inactivated influenza vaccine. The study, taken as a whole, reports: Each seasonal flu vaccination may recruit only limited new T cells, authors suggested.

TCRdb analysed the RT-PCR reads with MiXCR anew, one entry per CDR3 protein. The sample holds approximately 290,000 distinct CDR3 sequences, over 20% seen once. This clonotype was recorded many times. What it recognizes is unknown. The CDR3 spans 15 residues. The germline V gene has CDR1 SGHDT and CDR2 YYEEEE. Trimming left V 3 bases short and J 1 base short, with 11 bases between. The J gene is TRBJ1-3, the V gene TRBV5-6, with D maybe TRBD1 (5 bases). The sequenced sample was PBMCs from blood, obtained approximately 20 months after vaccination. The receptor was isolated from a man aged 50 to 75 who received an inactivated influenza vaccine. The CDR3 region is CASSWGTLSGNTIYF. CDR3 coding DNA: TGTGCCAGCAGCTGGGGGACGTTGTCTGGAAACACCATATATTTT.